This is a list of T cell receptor beta chains from one sample in a study of T cell clones after liver transplantation. Libraries were prepared by immunoSEQ multiplex PCR; TCRdb keeps only in-frame clonotypes and omits some of them. This table holds about 75,000 clones, 80% to 90% found once. This sample comprised CD4+ T cells from blood, obtained around 50 months after liver transplant. The receptor source for this set is a human patient who received a liver transplant. The graft donor may account for some of the T cells. CDR3s include the opening cysteine and the closing phenylalanine or tryptophan. Each record gives: J gene, V gene, clone size, D gene, CDR3 protein, CDR3 DNA. The D gene is left open where the match is weak. Size values are once, few and many counts, or a class for expanded clones, and some rows have none.

>TRBJ2-5|TRBV27|NA|NA
CASSSPRLGETQYF
TGTGCCAGCAGTTCACCCCGGTTGGGCGAGACCCAGTACTTC
>TRBJ1-2|TRBV4-3|NA|NA
CASSQEFASPWGYTF
TGCGCCAGCAGCCAAGAATTCGCGTCTCCTTGGGGCTACACCTTC
>TRBJ2-5|TRBV6-1|NA|TRBD1
CASSWGQIQQETQYF
TGTGCCAGCAGCTGGGGACAGATCCAGCAAGAGACCCAGTACTTC
>TRBJ2-3|TRBV9|NA|NA
CASSGGVDKDTQYF
TGTGCCAGCAGCGGGGGGGTGGATAAAGATACGCAGTATTTT
>TRBJ2-3|TRBV7-3|NA|TRBD2
CASSLASGPTDTQYF
TGTGCCAGCAGCTTGGCTAGCGGACCCACAGATACGCAGTATTTT
>TRBJ2-5|TRBV7-3|NA|TRBD1
CASSFGQGETQYF
TGTGCCAGCAGCTTCGGACAGGGTGAGACCCAGTACTTC
>TRBJ1-6|TRBV19|NA|TRBD1
CASSEGTVNSPLHF
TGTGCCAGTAGTGAAGGGACAGTTAATTCACCCCTCCACTTT
>TRBJ2-5|TRBV11-3|NA|NA
CASSQGFDRQETQYF
TGTGCCAGCAGCCAGGGGTTTGACAGACAAGAGACCCAGTACTTC
>TRBJ1-2|TRBV16|NA|TRBD1
CASSQSTGVGGYTF
TGTGCCAGCAGCCAATCCACAGGGGTAGGTGGCTACACCTTC
>TRBJ1-2|TRBV7-8|NA|NA
CASSAGQNYGYTF
TGTGCCAGCAGCGCCGGACAGAACTATGGCTACACCTTC
>TRBJ2-2|TRBV19|few|NA
CASSILFRGNTGELFF
TGTGCCAGTAGTATTTTGTTCCGGGGAAACACCGGGGAGCTGTTTTTT
>TRBJ1-2|TRBV19|NA|NA
CASNPGGPNYGYTF
TGTGCCAGTAACCCTGGGGGGCCTAACTATGGCTACACCTTC
>TRBJ1-4|TRBV5-1|NA|NA
CASSFGGVPNEKLFF
TGCGCCAGCAGCTTTGGGGGCGTACCCAATGAAAAACTGTTTTTT
>TRBJ2-7|TRBV7-3|NA|NA
CASSPGEGLRQYF
TGTGCCAGCAGCCCAGGGGAAGGTCTGCGGCAGTACTTC
>TRBJ2-2|TRBV7-6|NA|TRBD2
CASSSTGTSFSGELFF
TGTGCCAGCAGCTCGACCGGGACTAGCTTTTCCGGGGAGCTGTTTTTT
>TRBJ1-2|TRBV18|NA|NA
CASSPLDTSYGYTF
TGTGCCAGCTCACCATTAGACACCAGCTATGGCTACACCTTC
>TRBJ2-7|TRBV7-2|NA|NA
CASSLAVGDEQYF
TGTGCCAGCAGCTTAGCGGTAGGGGACGAGCAGTACTTC
>TRBJ2-7|TRBV7-2|NA|NA
CASSFGTRTYEQYF
TGTGCCAGCAGCTTCGGGACTCGCACCTACGAGCAGTACTTC
>TRBJ2-5|TRBV19|NA|NA
CASRGGPETQYF
TGTGCCAGCAGGGGGGGGCCGGAGACCCAGTACTTC
>TRBJ1-4|TRBV7-2|few|NA
CASSFSAGISEKLFF
TGTGCCAGCAGCTTTTCTGCAGGAATCAGTGAAAAACTGTTTTTT
>TRBJ1-4|TRBV7-6|NA|NA
CASSPIFGADEKLFF
TGTGCCAGCAGCCCAATCTTCGGGGCAGATGAAAAACTGTTTTTT
>TRBJ1-4|TRBV9|NA|NA
CASSGPQFGAGEKLFF
TGTGCCAGCAGCGGACCTCAGTTCGGTGCGGGGGAAAAACTGTTTTTT
>TRBJ2-1|TRBV5-1|NA|TRBD2
CASSSPLTSGRANEQFF
TGCGCCAGCAGCTCACCCTTGACTAGCGGGAGGGCCAATGAGCAGTTCTTC
>TRBJ1-6|TRBV25-1|few|TRBD1
CASSSTGGLPLHF
TGTGCCAGCAGTAGTACAGGGGGCCTTCCCCTCCACTTT
>TRBJ2-1|TRBV10-3|NA|TRBD1
CAISEGQGISEQFF
TGTGCCATCAGTGAAGGACAGGGTATAAGTGAGCAGTTCTTC
>TRBJ1-4|TRBV7-6|NA|NA
CASSTDGEGKLFF
TGTGCCAGCAGCACGGACGGTGAGGGTAAACTGTTTTTT